This TCR beta chain was identified in a study of blood T cell repertoires in COVID-19. CDR1 is SGHAT, CDR2 FQNNGV, per germline. The CDR3 is 16 residues long. V dropped 4 bases and J dropped 3 bases, with 18 bases sitting between them. Some clones are missing from TCRdb's copy, which holds only in-frame ones; the method was immunoSEQ multiplex PCR. This table has some 58,000 clones, about four fifths appearing once. The sample was peripheral blood. The receptor's source is a human donor in a cohort sampled during active COVID-19. This rearrangement joins TRBV11-2 to TRBJ1-1; tentatively, D is TRBD1 (6 bases). CDR3 nucleotide sequence: TGTGCCAGCAGCTCTACCCTGGACAGAGGGGACACTGAAGCTTTCTTT. Protein product: CASSSTLDRGDTEAFF.